This T cell receptor beta chain is drawn from a study of vaccination effects on CD4 cells after COVID-19 (dated by TCRdb to between 2021 and 2024). In the study overall: Each participant got two doses of an mRNA SARS-CoV-2 vaccine, either BNT162b2 or mRNA-1273. SARS-CoV-2 spike-specific CD4+ TCR repertoires from before and after mRNA vaccination were compared in COVID-19 convalescent patients and in infection-naive vaccine recipients. The full study included around ten COVID-19 convalescent patients and several SARS-CoV-2-naive healthy vaccine recipients. The Oncomine TCR Beta short-read assay on an Illumina iSeq 100 was used to sequence cultures from other donors in the study. Overall results and qualifications from the work: Clones induced by infection and clones induced by vaccination both contracted markedly at late timepoints after vaccination, which fits with T cell responses waning over time. Among healthy vaccine recipients, nearly all vaccine-induced clones were SARS-CoV-2 mono-reactive, and just 1 of 255 was cross-reactive with common cold coronaviruses. The study was limited by a small number of convalescent patients and lacked early post-infection timepoints.

Libraries were prepared through the immunoSEQ multiplex PCR assay. DNA from the cultured and isolated CD4+ T cells underwent TCR beta CDR3 sequencing. The published analysis was carried out like this. Non-productive TCR sequences were removed and reads were trimmed to the CDR3 region, keeping CDR3s of at least 7 amino acids. Antigen-specific clonotypes were identified using the MANAFEST web app by comparison of expansion in peptide wells against reference cultures. To count as positive, a clone had to show expansion at FDR<0.05 compared with the reference and with all other wells, an odds ratio above 5, and a frequency above 0.1% in two replicate wells. A clonotype was called cross-reactive if it was significantly expanded both in SARS-CoV-2 spike wells and in at least one common cold coronavirus spike condition. CDR3 similarity was assessed by Levenshtein distance using the stringdist R package, and unrooted trees were constructed with ape in R 3.6.1. TCRdb obtained this table from immuneACCESS and retained in-frame rearrangements with V and J assigned. These tables miss some clones; where compared with another copy, unresolved V genes account for less than half of the shortfall, and the remainder is unexplained. The DNA gave D and trimming, while V, J and clone size come from that table. The sample data list about 41,000 clones, and more than 60% of these were observed just once. The ten largest account for about 28% of the sample.

In the ViraFEST assay, PBMC were stimulated with viral peptide pools, and TCR sequencing was then used to find antigen-specific CD4+ T cell clonotypes based on their expansion. After more than nine days of culture, CD4+ T cells were isolated with the EasySep CD4+ T cell isolation kit. Healthy vaccine recipients had no prior SARS-CoV-2 infection, confirmed by negative nucleocapsid antibodies before and after vaccination. Fewer than 2.5 million PBMC per well were cultured in IMDM with around 5.3% human AB serum, 10 IU/ml IL-2 and gentamicin, plus 10 ug/ml peptides. On days 3 and 7, half of the culture medium was replaced with fresh IL-2-containing medium. Each peptide stimulation condition was cultured in triplicate wells unless otherwise noted. Using Ficoll-Paque Plus gradient centrifugation, PBMC were separated from whole blood and then either used fresh or cryopreserved at -140C. Overlapping peptide pools spanned the spike proteins of SARS-CoV-2 and the common cold coronaviruses HCoV-NL63, HCoV-OC43 and HCoV-229E. The QIAamp micro DNA kit was used to extract genomic DNA from the cultured CD4+ T cells.

The CDR3 contains 11 residues, cysteine and phenylalanine counted. The retained sequence is limited to the CDR3, 33 bases, with the frame set at the first base. For CDR1 and CDR2, the germline V gene (reference sequence) lists GTSNPN and SVGIG. A distance of 5 bases separates the germline ends of V and J, which lose 0 bases and 5 bases respectively. Remarks on this clone: Its target antigen remains unknown. Qualities for individual bases were not recorded, and no much larger clone is one base off.

Here the chain combines TRBV30 and TRBJ2-7, with no confident D gene call. The specimen comprised CD4+ T cells from PBMCs cultured with HCoV-OC43 spike peptides, sampled before COVID-19 vaccination. Reading the label with the study, this specimen's cell subset or site is: HCoV-OC43 spike overlapping peptide pool stimulation. This clonotype was obtained from a human donor who received a COVID-19 vaccine. The nucleotide sequence is TGTGCCTGGAGTGTAAGTGACGAGCAGTACTTC. Its protein reads: CAWSVSDEQYF.